This TCR beta chain derives from a study of T cells in localized non-small cell lung cancer. Sequenced by immunoSEQ multiplex PCR; TCRdb stores in-frame clones only, minus some. The data contain about 83,000 clones, 80% of them singletons. Study-level findings and limits: Sequencing, confined to only one tumor region, leaves heterogeneity possible.

A remark on this clone: Antigen unknown.

The sample consisted of peripheral blood, taken before any cancer treatment. The source is an older female donor with stage I lung adenocarcinoma.

The CDR3 coding sequence is TGTGCCAGCAGCTCACAGGGATCCCTACCAGCCTACGAGCAGTACTTC. Translated: CASSSQGSLPAYEQYF. The chain uses TRBV5-4 and TRBJ2-7, with D possibly TRBD1 on 6 matching bases. V was shortened by 3 bases and J by 2 bases, with 18 bases between the two germline ends. The CDR3 covers 16 residues. Germline values: CDR1 SGHNT, CDR2 YYREEE (reference sequence).